What follows are 14 T cell receptor beta chains derived from one specimen sequenced in a study of precursors of human CD4 cytotoxic T cells. Sorted CD4+ central memory, effector memory, IL-7R-high TEMRA and IL-7R-negative TEMRA cells underwent bulk UMI sequencing. TCRdb ran MiXCR on the reads and lists one entry per CDR3 protein. The sample lists about 410 distinct CDR3 sequences; 20% to 25% were seen once. Sequencing used memory CD4+ T cells from blood (PBMCs). These TCRs come from a human donor in good health.

In its sample, this clonotype ranks as large (0.1 to 1%). This chain links TRBV10-3 with TRBJ2-1; D perhaps matches TRBD1 (6 bases). The CDR3 runs 14 residues. CDR1 ENHRY and CDR2 SYGVKD come from the germline V gene. V was trimmed by 2 bases and J by 8 bases, leaving 13 bases between them. The CDR3 here is CAISEGGDGDEQFF. CDR3 in DNA: TGTGCCATCAGTGAGGGGGGCGACGGCGATGAGCAGTTCTTC.

This clonotype is labeled as large. The V and J genes are TRBV5-4 and TRBJ1-1; D gene unclear. Germline loops: CDR1 SGHNT, CDR2 YYREEE (reference sequence). The V end was cut by 1 base, the J end by 1 base, with 8 bases between. The CDR3 extends over 14 amino acids. CDR3 region: CASSLFRPNTEAFF. CDR3 in DNA: TGTGCCAGCAGCTTGTTCCGGCCGAACACTGAAGCTTTCTTT.

By frequency in the sample, this clonotype is large. This sequence joins TRBV10-3 and TRBJ1-3; D is unclear. With 6 bases removed from V and 14 bases from J, the gap between germline ends came to 17 bases. Germline V lookup: CDR1 ENHRY, CDR2 SYGVKD. The CDR3 is made up of 12 amino acids. CDR3 loop: CAISASERVLYF. In DNA form, the CDR3 reads TGTGCCATCAGCGCAAGTGAACGCGTACTATATTTT.

The chain is built from TRBV18 and TRBJ2-3; maybe TRBD2 (5 bases). V was pared by 6 bases and J by 2 bases, with 15 bases between. CDR1 is KGHSH, CDR2 LQKENI, per germline. This CDR3 is 15 amino acids long. The CDR3 loop is CASSPRKRHTDTQYF. The CDR3, as DNA: TGTGCCAGCTCCCCGAGGAAGCGGCACACAGATACGCAGTATTTT. The full variable domain, its missing parts supplied by reference TRBV18 and TRBJ2-3, is NAGVMQNPRHLVRRRGQEARLRCSPMKGHSHVYWYRQLPEEGLKFMVYLQKENIIDESGMPKERFSAEFPKEGPSILRIQQVVRGDSAAYFCASSPRKRHTDTQYFGPGTRLTVL.

This clonotype was detected only a few times. V gene TRBV19 combines with J gene TRBJ2-7; TRBD1 agrees at 9 bases. The germline gives CDR1 LNHDA, CDR2 SQIVND (reference sequence). The CDR3 loop spans 15 amino acids. Germline trimming cut 3 bases from V and 2 bases from J; bases unmatched to any gene: 5. The CDR3 sequence is CASSIPGQGTYEQYF. The CDR3, as DNA: TGTGCCAGTAGTATTCCGGGACAGGGCACCTACGAGCAGTACTTC.

The J gene is TRBJ2-3, the V gene TRBV5-1, with TRBD2 as a possible D gene (5 bases). Trimming cost V 2 bases and J 2 bases, with 9 bases left between them. CDR1 SGHRS and CDR2 YFSETQ come from the germline V gene. The CDR3 is 14 amino acids. CDR3 DNA: TGCGCCAGCAGCTTCGGGGAAAACACAGATACGCAGTATTTT. It encodes CASSFGENTDTQYF.

This clonotype ranks as large. The rearrangement links TRBV10-2 to TRBJ1-5, with TRBD1 matching over 8 bases. CDR3 size: 13 residues. J lost 5 bases, V lost 9 bases, and 6 bases had no gene match. The germline V gene has CDR1 WSHSY and CDR2 SAAADI. CDR3 coding DNA: TGCGCCAGTACTCAGGGGGCCCATCAGCCCCAGCATTTT. The encoded protein is CASTQGAHQPQHF.

This clonotype is labeled large (0.1 to 1%). The CDR3 protein is CASSERGSPLHF. The CDR3 DNA reads as TGTGCCAGCAGTGAACGCGGTTCACCCCTCCACTTT. The chain joins TRBV6-1 to TRBJ1-6, with no clear D. CDR3 length: 12 residues. CDR1 is MNHNS, CDR2 SASEGT, per germline. V shed 2 bases and J shed 9 bases, with 5 bases lying between them.

Relative to its sample, this clonotype is large. The chain couples TRBV19 to TRBJ2-1; D ambiguous. V was cut by 6 bases and J by 10 bases, with 19 bases left in between. Germline assignment: CDR1 LNHDA and CDR2 SQIVND (reference sequence). CDR3 length equals 14 residues. The CDR3 region is CASSLGATSREQFF. CDR3 DNA: TGTGCCAGTAGCCTAGGCGCAACCTCGAGGGAGCAGTTCTTC.

This clonotype is large by share. This rearrangement joins TRBV7-2 to TRBJ2-7; 8 nucleotides align to TRBD1. Per the germline V gene, CDR1 is SGHTA and CDR2 is FQGNSA. The CDR3 consists of 15 residues. J gave up 2 bases and V 3 bases, and 6 bases lay outside the gene matches. The CDR3 DNA reads TGTGCCAGCAGCTTTAATGGACAGGGTCCCTACGAGCAGTACTTC. This encodes CASSFNGQGPYEQYF.

A remark on this clonotype: This clone may be a read error of a much larger clone one base away. The chain recombines TRBV12-3 or TRBV12-4 with TRBJ2-7; 12 nucleotides line up with TRBD2. The CDR3 spans 17 residues. The junction had 12 bases not matched to a gene; V was cut back by 6 bases and J by 3 bases. CDR3 DNA: TGTGCCAGCAGCTCTAGGACTAGCGGGGAGATGGGCTACGAGCAGTACTTC. Amino acids: CASSSRTSGEMGYEQYF.

This clonotype is large within its sample. The V and J genes are TRBV10-3 and TRBJ1-5; D is uncertain. Trimming removed 4 bases at V and 4 bases at J, with 8 bases between. Germline-derived CDR1 and CDR2 are ENHRY and SYGVKD. This CDR3 has 13 residues. The CDR3 is CAISVTENQPQHF. For the CDR3, the DNA is TGTGCCATCAGTGTGACTGAGAATCAGCCCCAGCATTTT.

This clonotype is labeled as large (0.1 to 1%). The chain has TRBV14 and TRBJ2-3; tentatively, D is TRBD1 (5 bases). V lost 3 bases to trimming and J lost 4 bases, with 14 bases between them. The CDR3 consists of 15 residues. Germline V gene sequence: CDR1 SGHDN, CDR2 FVKESK. The chain's CDR3 is CASSQQVQGADTQYF. The CDR3, as DNA: TGTGCCAGCAGCCAGCAGGTCCAGGGTGCAGATACGCAGTATTTT.

By share of the sample, this clonotype is large (0.1 to 1%). The chain recombines TRBV6-5 with TRBJ2-3; 7 nucleotides align to TRBD1. The CDR3 is 16 residues long. Unmatched junction bases numbered 9, after V lost 2 bases and J lost 4 bases. CDR1 MNHEY and CDR2 SVGAGI come from the germline V gene. The CDR3 protein is CASSYRMRGPADTQYF. CDR3 bases: TGTGCCAGCAGTTACCGGATGAGGGGGCCGGCAGATACGCAGTATTTT.